This TCR beta chain was sequenced for a study of shared clonotypes between healthy human individuals. On this clone itself: At the DNA level, this CDR3 is encoded by other sequences in the same sample as well.

TCRdb keeps only in-frame clones here, not all; method: immunoSEQ multiplex PCR. The sample records about 1.5 million clones, 95% to 99% being singletons. Recent vaccinations or acute infections were absent in the healthy HIV-negative adult donors. Trimming shortened V by 0 bases and J by 7 bases, and 8 bases separated the two germline ends. The CDR3 contains 13 residues. Germline V gives CDR1 SGHRS, CDR2 YFSETQ. Source material: naive CD4+ T cells sorted from blood. This sample's subset: CD45RA+ positively selected. The clonotype was recovered from a man between 25 and 39 years old in good health. The chain links TRBV5-1 to TRBJ1-5, with TRBD1 as a possible D gene (5 bases). DNA for the CDR3: TGCGCCAGCAGCTTGGTTTCAGGGCAGCCCCAGCATTTT. Residues: CASSLVSGQPQHF.